The sequence of this T cell receptor (beta chain) was determined in a study of cytomegalovirus exposure and HLA in healthy donors. A few counts support this clone. Its target is not known. With 2 bases clipped from V and 3 bases from J, the junction kept 4 bases outside the gene matches. Looked up from germline, CDR1 is MNHEY and CDR2 is SVGAGI. This CDR3 region has 14 residues. Both 60 Vbeta primers and 13 Jbeta primers went into the PCR. Sequencing was performed with immunoSEQ multiplex PCR; in TCRdb, only in-frame clones are kept and a portion is missing. The sample carries fewer than 50,000 clones, about 60% recorded once. Study outcomes and limitations: Later on, an analysis tied approximately 17,000 TCR beta sequences to HLA alleles at 0.05 false discovery rate. As a later analysis revealed, the rate of TCR association differed by HLA locus, with DRB1 most and HLA-C fewest. Reportedly, diagnosis of cytomegalovirus status by the classifier showed high specificity and sensitivity.

The sequence was collected from a man in his sixties in good health and CMV-seropositive. Sequencing was done on a sample of PBMCs. The chain employs TRBV6-5 and TRBJ2-7; 7 nucleotides align to TRBD2. For the CDR3, the DNA is TGTGCCAGCAGTTACCTGCCTAGCGGCTACGAGCAGTACTTC. Amino acid sequence: CASSYLPSGYEQYF.